This T cell receptor beta chain was found in a study of shared clonotypes between healthy human individuals (dated by TCRdb to 2019 to 2021). Context from the whole study: The cohort included a few men and a couple of women between 18 and 49 years of age. For each donor, CD4 naive and CD4 memory were each given three plates, CD8 naive was given two plates, and CD8 memory was given one plate. Blood TCR repertoires of several healthy adults were deeply sequenced to estimate repertoire size and the extent of clonotype sharing between individuals. Libraries were prepared and TCR repertoires were sequenced by different laboratories using diverse techniques, in order to increase sequencing depth and limit assay-specific biases. Leukapheresis yielded between about 0.94 and 8.9 billion PBMCs per donor. What the research found in general, with its limitations: Higher generation probabilities were observed for clonotypes shared by all four sorted-subset donors than for non-shared clonotypes. About 5% of naive CD4, roughly 3.6% of naive CD8, approximately 2% of memory CD4, and 0.35% to 0.4% of memory CD8 clonotypes were shared across several donors. Naive subsets generally had larger estimated clonotype richness than memory subsets. Rarefaction of sorted-subset datasets indicated incomplete sequencing despite the large sequencing depth. The genetic and exposure-history diversity represented was limited by the small number of donors. Pairwise subsampling indicated that sequencing depth was expected to affect the degree of clonotype sharing among donors. Only blood was sampled, and tissue TCR repertoires likely differ from those in blood.

Using the deep immunoSEQ assay, TCR CDR3 regions were amplified from genomic DNA by multiplex PCR. Extracted genomic DNA from each cell subset was spread evenly across all wells of several immunoSEQ 96-well plates, with each plate serving as a replicate. For sorted subsets, 150 to 250 ng of genomic DNA, equivalent to some 30,000 T cell genomes, went into each replicate PCR. The purified libraries were quantified using a Qubit 3.0 fluorometer, sized with a Bioanalyzer 2100, and then quantified again using the KAPA Library Quantification kit. A separate single-read 150-cycle Illumina NextSeq 550 flow cell was used to sequence each immunoSEQ 96-well plate. Regarding the original processing steps: Because only junctional sequences without quality scores were contained in the immunoSEQ output, filtering matching that applied to full-length reads could not be performed. Sequences were annotated with PyIR, a Python wrapper for IgBLAST v1.9, using IMGT germline references to assign V/J genes and CDR3. Reads were filtered out if the reads had weak V/J assignments (E-value above 1e-6), no CDR3, stop codons, out-of-frame junctions, or ambiguous translated residues. V3J clonotypes were defined by identical inferred V gene, J gene, and CDR3 amino acid sequence. Percentage overlap between repertoires was calculated by dividing the number of shared unique clonotypes by the size of the smaller repertoire. Repertoire richness was assessed with RTK rarefaction, the Chao1 estimator, and Recon v2.1 estimates of unobserved clonotypes. OLGA was used to compute generation probabilities for all TCRbeta clonotypes that the gDNA method yielded from a few donors. Not all clones reach the TCRdb copy of this immuneACCESS table, which keeps in-frame sequences only. Checked studies attribute under half of the gap to unresolved V genes and leave the rest unexplained. That table gives V, J and clone size, and the DNA gave D and trimming. The sample table contains approximately 1.5 million clones; only one count was recorded for less than 99% of them. About 0.35% of the sample belongs to the ten largest clones.

With respect to this clone: The specificity of this receptor is unknown. Base qualities are not at hand, and no much larger clone is one base apart.

Healthy HIV-negative adults with no recently reported acute infections or vaccinations were included as donors. Every donor was a Caucasian adult living in Nashville, Tennessee, USA. CD4+ T cells were enriched through magnetic negative selection, after which naive cells were positively selected on CD45RA and the remaining negative fraction served as the memory subset. After blood collection by leukapheresis, PBMCs were isolated using Ficoll-Histopaque density gradient centrifugation and then cryopreserved in the vapor phase of liquid nitrogen. Purity and quantity of every magnetically sorted T cell population were checked by analytical flow cytometry. Each sorted fraction had its genomic DNA isolated and then quantified by UV absorbance on a Nanodrop 2000c. The sequence came from a young man in good health. The source material was naive CD4+ T cells sorted from blood. Per the publication, the cell subset or site label means: CD45RA+ positively selected.

The bases read TGTGCCAGCAGTCAATCTAGCGGGGGGGCTGAGACCCAGTACTTC. This yields the protein CASSQSSGGAETQYF. This chain joins TRBV6-6 to TRBJ2-5, and 12 bases in between align with TRBD2. The CDR3, cysteine through phenylalanine, is 15 amino acids long. The read is trimmed to its CDR3 DNA, 45 bases read in frame from base 1. The germline V gene (reference sequence) sets CDR1 to MNHNY and CDR2 to SVGAGI. After removal of 5 bases from V and 5 bases from J, the junction retains 6 bases not matched to a gene.